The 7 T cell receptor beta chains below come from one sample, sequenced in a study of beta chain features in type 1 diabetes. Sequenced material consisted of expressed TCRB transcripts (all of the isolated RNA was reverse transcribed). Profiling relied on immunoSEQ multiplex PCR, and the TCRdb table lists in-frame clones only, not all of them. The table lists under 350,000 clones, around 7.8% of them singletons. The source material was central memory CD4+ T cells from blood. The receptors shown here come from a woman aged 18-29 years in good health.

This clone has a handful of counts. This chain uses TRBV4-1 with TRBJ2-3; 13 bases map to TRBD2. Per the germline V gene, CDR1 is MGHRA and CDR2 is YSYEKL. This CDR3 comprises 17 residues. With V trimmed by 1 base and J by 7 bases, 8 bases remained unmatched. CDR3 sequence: CASSQGTSGGAVNTQYF. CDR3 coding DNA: TGCGCCAGCAGCCAAGGAACTAGCGGGGGGGCGGTGAATACGCAGTATTTT.

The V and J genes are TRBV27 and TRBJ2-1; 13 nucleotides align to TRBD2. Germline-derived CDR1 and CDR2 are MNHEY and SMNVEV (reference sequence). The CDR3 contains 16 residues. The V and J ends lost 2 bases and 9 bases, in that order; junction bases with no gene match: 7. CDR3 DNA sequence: TGTGCCAGCAGTTTACGACTAGCGGGGGGCCCCGGTGAGCAGTTCTTC. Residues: CASSLRLAGGPGEQFF.

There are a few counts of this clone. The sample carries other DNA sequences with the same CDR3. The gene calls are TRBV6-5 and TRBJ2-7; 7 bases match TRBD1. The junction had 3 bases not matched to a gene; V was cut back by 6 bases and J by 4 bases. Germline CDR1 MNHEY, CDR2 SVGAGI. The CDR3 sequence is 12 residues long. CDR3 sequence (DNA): TGTGCCAGCAGGACAGGGTTATACGAGCAGTACTTC. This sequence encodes CASRTGLYEQYF.

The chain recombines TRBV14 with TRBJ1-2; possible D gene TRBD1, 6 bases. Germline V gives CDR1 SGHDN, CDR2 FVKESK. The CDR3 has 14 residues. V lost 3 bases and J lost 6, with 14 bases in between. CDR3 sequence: CASSQAGTRDGYTF. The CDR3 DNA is TGTGCCAGCAGCCAGGCAGGGACAAGGGATGGCTACACCTTC. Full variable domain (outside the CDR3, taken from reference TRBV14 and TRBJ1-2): EAGVTQFPSHSVIEKGQTVTLRCDPISGHDNLYWYRRVMGKEIKFLLHFVKESKQDESGMPNNRFLAERTGGTYSTLKVQPAELEDSGVYFCASSQAGTRDGYTFGSGTRLTVV.

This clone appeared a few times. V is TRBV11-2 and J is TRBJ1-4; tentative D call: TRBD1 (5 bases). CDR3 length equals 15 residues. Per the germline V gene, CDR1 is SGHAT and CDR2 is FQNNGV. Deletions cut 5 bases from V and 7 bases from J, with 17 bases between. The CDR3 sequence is CASSPSKGRGEKLFF. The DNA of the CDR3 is TGTGCCAGCAGCCCGAGTAAGGGGCGCGGTGAAAAACTGTTTTTT.

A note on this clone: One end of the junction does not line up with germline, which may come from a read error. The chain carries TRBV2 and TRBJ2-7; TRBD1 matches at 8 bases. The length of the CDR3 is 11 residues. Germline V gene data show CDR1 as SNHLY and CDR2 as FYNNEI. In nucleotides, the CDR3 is TGTGCCAGCAGTGATATAGGGACAGGTCTGTTC. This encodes CASSDIGTGLF.

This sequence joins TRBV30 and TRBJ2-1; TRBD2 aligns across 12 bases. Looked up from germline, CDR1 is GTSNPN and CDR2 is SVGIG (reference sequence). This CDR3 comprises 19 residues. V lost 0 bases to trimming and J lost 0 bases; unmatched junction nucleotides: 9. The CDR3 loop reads CAWSVKGTSGRISYNEQFF. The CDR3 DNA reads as TGTGCCTGGAGTGTAAAAGGGACTAGCGGGCGGATCTCCTACAATGAGCAGTTCTTC.